This entry concerns a single TCR beta chain. Its antigen remains unknown. The data originate from a study of blood T cells in healthy people across ages. Findings and caveats of the study: Observed TCR beta diversity showed a strong correlation with the percentage of naive T cells as measured by flow cytometry. Fewer expanded clones and more diversity marked long-lived versus aged donors.

The draw of peripheral blood yielded roughly 9.4 milliliters from each donor. Using a J-beta primer mix together with a sample-barcoded 5' primer, a second PCR was run for roughly 7 to 12 cycles. Every individual sample yielded 2.5 million or more paired-end reads (each containing CDR3). TCRdb itself ran the 5' RACE reads through MiXCR, one entry per CDR3 protein. The table records around 1,700,000 distinct CDR3 sequences, roughly 27% of them present only once. The CDR3 runs 14 residues. Germline V CDR1 and CDR2: SGHTA, FQGNSA. V dropped 4 bases and J dropped 8 bases, with 14 bases sitting between them.

Input material: blood. The rearrangement uses TRBV7-2 and TRBJ1-4; D unresolved. The receptor was isolated from a woman aged 25 to 39 in good health. This CDR3 reads CASSSAGVSEKLFF. DNA of the CDR3: TGTGCCAGCAGCTCCGCTGGGGTGTCGGAAAAACTGTTTTTT.